The 9 T cell receptor beta chains below all came from one sample that was sequenced in a study of human T cells and chemical hapten exposure. Time point in this sample: pre-sensitization, week 0. Noted treatment: therapeutic diphenylcyclopropenone sensitization with weekly scalp DPC. TCRdb fed the RACE reads into MiXCR, producing one record per CDR3 protein. The data hold around 120,000 distinct CDR3 sequences, with about 13% observed a single time. Material: whole blood, obtained in connection with sensitization to the hapten diphenylcyclopropenone (DPC). These receptors were collected from a woman under 30 with alopecia areata. Some clones in this sample may be carry-over from other donors' samples.

The chain has TRBV4-1 and TRBJ1-2; D remains unclear. CDR1 is MGHRA and CDR2 is YSYEKL in the germline V gene. The CDR3 consists of 18 residues. Trimming took off 2 bases at V and 1 base at J, with 20 bases between the two ends. This CDR3 is CASSQFAQLNIFNYGYTF. In DNA form, the CDR3 reads TGCGCCAGCAGCCAATTCGCACAACTCAACATTTTTAACTATGGCTACACCTTC.

This clonotype has a handful of counts. The chain links TRBV11-2 to TRBJ1-5; D ambiguous. The CDR3 is made up of 15 amino acids. Trimming cost V 0 bases and J 2 bases, with 8 bases left between them. Germline V lookup: CDR1 SGHAT, CDR2 FQNNGV. The chain's CDR3 is CASSLDRRGNQPQHF. The CDR3 bases are TGTGCCAGCAGCTTAGATCGGAGGGGCAATCAGCCCCAGCATTTT.

Ten or more counts support this clonotype. The chain uses TRBV6-6 and TRBJ1-2, with TRBD1 identical over 9 bases. Trimming at V came to 7 bases and at J to 3 bases, leaving 6 bases not matched to a gene. This CDR3 region has 14 residues. CDR1 and CDR2 (germline): MNHNY, SVGAGI (reference sequence). The CDR3 reads CASKQGAADYGYTF. CDR3 coding DNA: TGTGCCAGCAAACAGGGGGCGGCGGACTATGGCTACACCTTC.

J is TRBJ2-2 and V is TRBV9; D possibly corresponds to TRBD1 (5 bases). The CDR3 spans 15 residues. The V gene's germline CDR1 is SGDLS and CDR2 YYNGEE. V gave up 2 bases and J gave up 5 bases, with 13 bases separating them. This CDR3 reads CASSVGLGRTGELFF. CDR3 DNA sequence: TGTGCCAGCAGCGTTGGGTTGGGGCGGACCGGGGAGCTGTTTTTT.

A few counts support this clonotype. V is TRBV29-1 and J is TRBJ2-3; D remains unclear. Trimming pared 6 bases from V and 2 bases from J, leaving 18 bases between. Germline CDR1 is SQVTM and CDR2 is ANQGSEA. The CDR3 is 15 amino acids. CDR3 residues: CSVKRSERYTDTQYF. CDR3 DNA sequence: TGCAGCGTCAAAAGGTCGGAGAGATACACAGATACGCAGTATTTT.

This chain uses TRBV30 with TRBJ1-2, with D unclear. The V end was cut by 0 bases, the J end by 3 bases, with 11 bases between. The CDR3 covers 14 residues. Germline lookup yields CDR1 GTSNPN and CDR2 SVGIG (reference sequence). The CDR3 region has the DNA TGTGCCTGGAGTGTACGACGGATACACTATGGCTACACCTTC. Translated, it gives CAWSVRRIHYGYTF.

The rearrangement links TRBV6-5 to TRBJ1-1; D is unresolved. This CDR3 is built from 13 residues. Germline CDR1 reads MNHEY; CDR2 reads SVGAGI. Trimming removed 7 bases at V and 8 bases at J, with 17 bases between. The CDR3 sequence: CASTLTHSAEAFF. Written as DNA, the CDR3 is TGTGCCAGCACTCTAACCCACTCCGCGGAAGCTTTCTTT.

In its sample, this clonotype was seen a few times. The CDR3 sequence: CASSATGGPPSNSPLHF. The CDR3 bases are TGTGCCAGCAGCGCCACAGGGGGCCCTCCAAGTAATTCACCCCTCCACTTT. The chain combines TRBV7-3 with TRBJ1-6; 9 bases agree with TRBD1. Trimming took 5 bases from V and 6 from J; bases not matched to a gene: 11. CDR1 is SGHTA and CDR2 is FQGTGA in the germline V gene. The CDR3 covers 17 residues.

This clonotype was recorded a few times. This chain's CDR3 is CASSLFSGGPETQYF. In nucleotides, the CDR3 is TGTGCCAGCAGCTTATTCTCCGGGGGCCCCGAGACCCAGTACTTC. The rearrangement links TRBV7-2 to TRBJ2-5; D assignment may be TRBD1 or TRBD2 (6 bases each). The V end lost 2 bases, the J end lost 5 bases, and 15 bases lay between the germline ends. Per the germline V gene, CDR1 is SGHTA and CDR2 is FQGNSA. CDR3 size: 15 residues.